These 2 T cell receptor beta chains originate from one sample sequenced in a study of blood T cell repertoires in COVID-19. Some clones are missing from TCRdb's copy, which holds only in-frame ones; the method was immunoSEQ multiplex PCR. The data show 150,000 to 200,000 clones, 85% to 90% seen once. The sequenced sample consisted of PBMCs or T cells enriched from blood (not recorded which). The receptors stem from a woman aged 40 to 49 in a cohort exposed to, infected with or recovered from COVID-19 (not recorded which).

The chain links TRBV14 to TRBJ1-1, with 7 bases that match TRBD1. CDR1 SGHDN and CDR2 FVKESK come from the germline V gene. The CDR3 is 15 amino acids. With V trimmed by 3 bases and J by 1 base, 5 bases remained unmatched. CDR3 nucleotides: TGTGCCAGCAGCCAGATGACAGGGTGGAACACTGAAGCTTTCTTT. The encoded protein is CASSQMTGWNTEAFF.

The rearrangement uses TRBV4-1 and TRBJ1-2; possibly TRBD1 for D (6 bases). Deletions cut 3 bases from V and 4 bases from J, with 12 bases between. Germline V gene data show CDR1 as MGHRA and CDR2 as YSYEKL. CDR3 size: 14 residues. The chain's CDR3 is CASSHERTAYGYTF. Here the CDR3 DNA reads TGCGCCAGCAGCCACGAAAGGACAGCCTATGGCTACACCTTC.